The 25 T cell receptor beta chains below were found in one sample sequenced in a study of identical twins. TCRdb recomputed calls from the 5' RACE reads with MiXCR, one row per CDR3 protein. The repertoire has 570,000 or so distinct CDR3 sequences, 7.5% to 10% of them found once; the top ten carry 2.5% to 3.5%. The same data also contributed to another study, on yellow fever vaccine responses in identical twins.

The sample comprised PBMCs. These receptors all stem from a woman under 30 in good health.

The V gene is TRBV27, the J gene TRBJ2-7; 11 bases match TRBD2. The germline V gene has CDR1 MNHEY and CDR2 SMNVEV (reference sequence). The CDR3 length is 15 residues. The V segment lost 8 bases and the J segment 1 base; nucleotides outside the gene matches: 7. DNA of the CDR3: TGTGCCAGCGAACTAGCGGGGGAAGCATCCTACGAGCAGTACTTC. Translating gives CASELAGEASYEQYF.

This clonotype has just a few counts. The rearrangement links TRBV5-1 to TRBJ2-5; D tentatively fits TRBD1 or TRBD2 (6 bases each). Trimming pared 1 base from V and 2 bases from J, leaving 15 bases between. This CDR3 has 16 residues. Germline V lookup: CDR1 SGHRS, CDR2 YFSETQ. CDR3 region: CASSLTRGAAQETQYF. In DNA, the CDR3 is TGCGCCAGCAGCTTGACGAGGGGGGCAGCGCAAGAGACCCAGTACTTC.

The table lists this clonotype with a few counts. V and J are TRBV20-1 and TRBJ2-7; 10 nucleotides agree with TRBD2. The V gene's germline CDR1 is DFQATT and CDR2 SNEGSKA (reference sequence). The junction had 14 bases not matched to a gene; V was cut back by 5 bases and J by 7 bases. The CDR3 is made up of 15 amino acids. The CDR3 bases are TGCAGTGCTTCACAACTAGCGGGACCCCCCCGGGAGCAGTACTTC. Its translation is CSASQLAGPPREQYF.

This chain connects TRBV5-5 to TRBJ2-3; 11 bases are shared with TRBD2. Germline-derived CDR1 and CDR2 are SGHKS and YYEKEE (reference sequence). The CDR3 spans 18 residues. Trimming removed 1 base from V and 0 bases from J; junction bases left unmatched: 7. The CDR3 region has the DNA TGTGCCAGCAGCTTGCCTAGCGGGGGGTCGGCTAGCACAGATACGCAGTATTTT. This sequence encodes CASSLPSGGSASTDTQYF.

This clonotype was seen at least ten times. The chain has TRBV12-3 or TRBV12-4 and TRBJ1-1, with 7 nucleotides matching TRBD1. V lost 3 bases, J lost 4 bases, and 8 bases stayed unmatched. The CDR3 covers 15 residues. CDR3: CASSLSGGGGTEAFF. The CDR3 bases are TGTGCCAGCAGTTTGTCAGGGGGAGGTGGCACTGAAGCTTTCTTT.

The chain has TRBV12-3 or TRBV12-4 and TRBJ2-3; 8 bases match TRBD2. With 3 bases clipped from V and 5 bases from J, the junction kept 1 base outside the gene matches. CDR3 length: 13 residues. The CDR3 loop reads CASSFTSGDTQYF. The DNA for the CDR3 is TGTGCCAGCAGTTTTACTAGCGGAGATACGCAGTATTTT.

The rearrangement uses TRBV20-1 and TRBJ1-5; 7 bases line up with TRBD1. CDR3 length: 10 amino acids. In germline, CDR1 is DFQATT, CDR2 SNEGSKA (reference sequence). V was pared by 5 bases and J by 12 bases, with 4 bases of the junction left unmatched. Here the CDR3 reads CSAYTGDQHF. The DNA for the CDR3 is TGCAGTGCTTATACAGGGGACCAGCATTTT.

This clonotype occurred a few times. The rearrangement joins TRBV29-1 to TRBJ1-3, with 7 bases aligning to TRBD1. With V trimmed by 7 bases and J by 4 bases, 16 bases remained unmatched. CDR3 length equals 16 residues. Germline loops: CDR1 SQVTM, CDR2 ANQGSEA. CDR3 sequence: CSARGAITGDGNTIYF. CDR3 DNA sequence: TGCAGCGCCCGGGGGGCCATAACAGGGGACGGAAACACCATATATTTT.

The gene calls are TRBV4-2 and TRBJ2-4, with 8 bases aligning to TRBD2. Germline CDR1 reads LGHNA; CDR2 reads YNFKEQ. This CDR3 is 18 amino acids long. V shed 2 bases, J shed 5 bases, and the junction held 14 bases outside the gene matches. The CDR3 protein is CASSQPGSGGGRQNIQYF. The DNA of the CDR3 is TGTGCCAGCAGCCAACCGGGATCGGGGGGGGGCCGTCAAAACATTCAGTACTTC.

The genes are TRBV30 and TRBJ2-2; 7 bases align to TRBD1. Germline values: CDR1 GTSNPN, CDR2 SVGIG (reference sequence). V shed 3 bases and J 4 bases; nucleotides not matched to a gene: 8. This CDR3 is 15 amino acids long. The CDR3 DNA is TGTGCCTGGAGAGACAGGGCCGGAACCACCGGGGAGCTGTTTTTT. Protein sequence: CAWRDRAGTTGELFF.

This clonotype was found a few times. V and J are TRBV28 and TRBJ2-7; D may be TRBD1 (6 bases). V was clipped by 5 bases and J by 1 base, with 15 bases between them. CDR1 MDHEN and CDR2 SYDVKM come from the germline V gene. This CDR3 has 15 amino acids. Here the CDR3 reads CASSLTGYYSYEQYF. The CDR3, as DNA: TGTGCCAGCAGTCTGACAGGTTATTATTCCTACGAGCAGTACTTC.

The chain links TRBV7-2 to TRBJ2-3; perhaps TRBD1 as D (5 bases). The germline gives CDR1 SGHTA, CDR2 FQGNSA. V dropped 5 bases and J dropped 7 bases, with 10 bases sitting between them. The CDR3 loop spans 12 amino acids. In DNA form, the CDR3 reads TGTGCCAGCAGCGCTAGGGGATATACGCAGTATTTT. Its translation is CASSARGYTQYF.

A few counts support this clonotype. The chain couples TRBV21-1 to TRBJ2-2; the table's D call TRBD1 went unverified against the DNA. TRBV21-1 is noted as a pseudogene. CDR3 size: 19 residues. The CDR3 DNA follows: TGTGCCAGCAGCCAATCAGGGCCGCGGCCCCTCGATGGCACCGGGGAGCTGTTTTTT. It is translated as CASSQSGPRPLDGTGELFF.

This clonotype was counted a few times. J is TRBJ2-6 and V is TRBV12-3 or TRBV12-4; D remains ambiguous. V was trimmed by 5 bases and J by 0 bases, leaving 8 bases between them. The CDR3 has 15 residues. CDR3 sequence: CASSAGSSGANVLTF. The CDR3, as DNA: TGTGCCAGCAGTGCAGGTAGCTCTGGGGCCAACGTCCTGACTTTC.

This chain joins TRBV2 and TRBJ2-2, with D possibly TRBD2 on 5 matching bases. V lost 7 bases and J 2 bases, leaving 11 bases between the germline ends. The germline CDR1 and CDR2 sequences are SNHLY and FYNNEI. This CDR3 has 14 amino acids. The CDR3 DNA follows: TGTGCCAGCATCAAAGCGGAAAACACCGGGGAGCTGTTTTTT. Protein sequence: CASIKAENTGELFF.

The V and J genes are TRBV6-4 and TRBJ2-1; 10 positions match TRBD2. CDR1 MRHNA and CDR2 SNTAGT come from the germline V gene. This CDR3 contains 15 residues. J gave up 3 bases and V 2 bases, and 1 base lay outside the gene matches. The CDR3 reads CASSDIAGGYNEQFF. Here the CDR3 DNA reads TGTGCCAGCAGTGACATAGCGGGGGGCTACAATGAGCAGTTCTTC.

This clonotype was seen only a few times. The chain uses TRBV5-5 and TRBJ2-7; 8 bases are a match to TRBD1. Trimming took 4 bases from V and 4 from J; bases not matched to a gene: 10. The CDR3 consists of 15 residues. Germline loops: CDR1 SGHKS, CDR2 YYEKEE (reference sequence). The CDR3: CASSPADRGTYEQYF. The CDR3 DNA is TGTGCCAGCAGCCCGGCCGACAGGGGAACATACGAGCAGTACTTC.

This chain uses TRBV20-1 with TRBJ1-5; D unresolved. CDR1 and CDR2 (germline): DFQATT, SNEGSKA (reference sequence). This CDR3 comprises 14 residues. V gave up 1 base and J gave up 0 bases, with 7 bases separating them. The CDR3, as DNA: TGCAGTGCTAGAGGAATTTATAGCAATCAGCCCCAGCATTTT. The encoded protein is CSARGIYSNQPQHF.

This clonotype was counted ten times or more. The V and J genes are TRBV4-2 and TRBJ2-3, with TRBD1 matching over 10 bases. This CDR3 region has 16 residues. From germline, CDR1 is LGHNA and CDR2 YNFKEQ. Trimming took 3 bases from V and 5 from J; bases not matched to a gene: 8. CDR3 region: CASSHPPGQGIDTQYF. Here the CDR3 DNA reads TGTGCCAGCAGCCACCCCCCGGGACAGGGGATAGATACGCAGTATTTT.

This clonotype was detected a few times. V and J are TRBV12-3 or TRBV12-4 and TRBJ2-1; no reliable D call. CDR3 length: 14 residues. Between the trimmed V and J ends, which lost 7 bases and 5 bases, there was a span of 15 bases. In DNA form, the CDR3 reads TGTGCCAGCACCCCTGGGTTCCTAAACAATGAGCAGTTCTTC. Its translation: CASTPGFLNNEQFF.

This chain connects TRBV7-2 to TRBJ2-7, with D perhaps TRBD1 (5 bases). Looked up from germline, CDR1 is SGHTA and CDR2 is FQGNSA. Trimming removed 1 base from V and 1 base from J, with 14 bases in between. This CDR3 contains 16 residues. Written as DNA, the CDR3 is TGTGCCAGCAGCTTAGTGGGGCGGCAGGCATCCTACGAGCAGTACTTC. Protein product: CASSLVGRQASYEQYF.

The sample holds a few counts of this clonotype. The CDR3 DNA follows: TGCGCCAGCAGCCGGGACAGGGTAGACGCCTACGAGCAGTACTTC. Its translation is CASSRDRVDAYEQYF. The genes are TRBV5-1 and TRBJ2-7; 9 bases align to TRBD1. Germline assignment: CDR1 SGHRS and CDR2 YFSETQ. The CDR3 extends over 15 amino acids. The junction had 7 bases not matched to a gene; V was cut back by 4 bases and J by 2 bases. Full variable domain (outside the CDR3, taken from reference TRBV5-1 and TRBJ2-7): KAGVTQTPRYLIKTRGQQVTLSCSPISGHRSVSWYQQTPGQGLQFLFEYFSETQRNKGNFPGRFSGRQFSNSRSEMNVSTLELGDSALYLCASSRDRVDAYEQYFGPGTRLTVT.

The gene calls are TRBV25-1 and TRBJ2-7, with D perhaps matching TRBD2 (6 bases). This CDR3 comprises 15 residues. Trimming stripped 3 bases from V and 2 bases from J, with 14 bases between. The germline V gene encodes CDR1 MGHDK and CDR2 SYGVNS. CDR3 sequence: CASSERLGLPYEQYF. The CDR3 nucleotides read TGTGCCAGCAGTGAGAGGCTAGGACTACCCTACGAGCAGTACTTC.

The J gene is TRBJ1-1, the V gene TRBV27; D is ambiguous. The CDR3 length is 13 residues. The germline V gene encodes CDR1 MNHEY and CDR2 SMNVEV (reference sequence). V lost 7 bases, J lost 2 bases, and 11 bases lay in between. CDR3 DNA: TGTGCCAGCACCTTTAAAGGAAACACTGAAGCTTTCTTT. This gives the protein CASTFKGNTEAFF.

This sequence joins TRBV29-1 and TRBJ2-1, with D perhaps TRBD1 (6 bases). V was clipped by 4 bases and J by 0 bases, with 10 bases between them. The CDR3 has 14 amino acids. Germline V gene sequence: CDR1 SQVTM, CDR2 ANQGSEA. The CDR3 DNA sequence: TGCAGCGTTGTTTGGGGACACTCCTACAATGAGCAGTTCTTC. Protein sequence: CSVVWGHSYNEQFF.